Below, 3 T cell receptor beta chains from the same sample are listed, as sequenced in a study of T cell repertoires in cytomegalovirus infection. Via MiXCR, TCRdb re-called the reads, giving one row per CDR3 protein. The data show about 740,000 distinct CDR3 sequences, with 35% to 45% seen just once and more than 2.5% held by the top ten. Specimen: PBMCs. Receptors were obtained from a human donor in good health (CMV status not recorded). Some clones in this sample may be carry-over from other donors' samples.

J is TRBJ1-3 and V is TRBV28, with 7 bases that match TRBD1. Germline V lookup: CDR1 MDHEN, CDR2 SYDVKM. The CDR3 spans 21 residues. Germline trimming cut 4 bases from V and 4 bases from J; bases unmatched to any gene: 25. In nucleotides, the CDR3 is TGTGCCAGCAGTTCGGTCGAGAGTGGGGACAGCACTTTCAGGAAGGGAAACACCATATATTTT. This encodes CASSSVESGDSTFRKGNTIYF.

The V call is TRBV7-9, the J call TRBJ1-3; D gene uncertain. V dropped 7 bases and J dropped 4 bases, with 8 bases sitting between them. The CDR3 covers 12 residues. Germline lookup yields CDR1 SEHNR and CDR2 FQNEAQ (reference sequence). CDR3 region: CASTQRGNTIYF. CDR3 coding DNA: TGTGCCAGCACCCAACGGGGAAACACCATATATTTT. Drawing the rest from reference TRBV7-9 and TRBJ1-3, the complete variable domain is DTGVSQNPRHKITKRGQNVTFRCDPISEHNRLYWYRQTLGQGPEFLTYFQNEAQLEKSRLLSDRFSAERPKGSFSTLEIQRTEQGDSAMYLCASTQRGNTIYFGEGSWLTVV.

V gene TRBV5-5 combines with J gene TRBJ1-5, with 8 positions matching TRBD1. V was pared by 2 bases and J by 2 bases, with 6 bases of the junction left unmatched. The CDR3 is made up of 16 amino acids. CDR1 SGHKS and CDR2 YYEKEE come from the germline V gene (reference sequence). This CDR3 reads CASSLRTGMGNQPQHF. The CDR3 bases are TGTGCCAGCAGCTTAAGGACAGGGATGGGCAATCAGCCCCAGCATTTT. Together with reference TRBV5-5 and TRBJ1-5, the CDR3 gives the full variable domain: DAGVTQSPTHLIKTRGQQVTLRCSPISGHKSVSWYQQVLGQGPQFIFQYYEKEERGRGNFPDRFSARQFPNYSSELNVNALLLGDSALYLCASSLRTGMGNQPQHFGDGTRLSIL.